These 20 T cell receptor beta chains originate from one sample sequenced in a study of cytomegalovirus exposure and HLA in healthy donors. 60 Vbeta and 13 Jbeta primers were used in PCR. TCRdb keeps only in-frame clones here, not all; method: immunoSEQ multiplex PCR. Among 130,000 or so clones listed, almost 80% were seen once. The sample consisted of PBMCs. The receptor set was obtained from a female donor in good health and CMV-seronegative.

The chain has TRBV11-1 and TRBJ2-7; the match to TRBD2 covers 7 bases. This CDR3 spans 14 amino acids. CDR1 SGHAT and CDR2 FQDESV come from the germline V gene (reference sequence). V lost 5 bases, J lost 3 bases, and 7 bases stayed unmatched. CDR3 protein: CASSPSGLHYEQYF. The CDR3 region has the DNA TGTGCCAGCAGCCCGTCGGGACTACACTACGAGCAGTACTTC.

The rearrangement joins TRBV5-4 to TRBJ1-1; D is unclear. Germline loops: CDR1 SGHNT, CDR2 YYREEE (reference sequence). CDR3 size: 12 residues. V was trimmed by 4 bases and J by 2 bases, leaving 6 bases between them. The chain's CDR3 is CASSIQNTEAFF. The CDR3 bases are TGTGCCAGCAGCATACAAAACACTGAAGCTTTCTTT.

The V gene is TRBV5-1, the J gene TRBJ2-7; D is possibly TRBD2 (6 bases). Trimming removed 3 bases at V and 6 bases at J, with 13 bases between. CDR3 size: 13 residues. CDR1 is SGHRS and CDR2 is YFSETQ in the germline V gene. The CDR3, as DNA: TGCGCCAGCAGCTCGGGACTGAACTGCGAGCAGTACTTC. Translating gives CASSSGLNCEQYF.

This clone was counted once. V is TRBV5-1 and J is TRBJ1-1; 10 positions agree with TRBD1. The V gene end was trimmed by 7 bases and the J gene end by 5 bases; junction bases not matched to a gene: 5. The CDR3 contains 13 residues. Germline V gene sequence: CDR1 SGHRS, CDR2 YFSETQ. CDR3 nucleotides: TGCGCCAGCCGGGACAGGGGTGGGACTGAAGCTTTCTTT. It specifies CASRDRGGTEAFF. Supplemented by reference TRBV5-1 and TRBJ1-1, the full variable domain reads KAGVTQTPRYLIKTRGQQVTLSCSPISGHRSVSWYQQTPGQGLQFLFEYFSETQRNKGNFPGRFSGRQFSNSRSEMNVSTLELGDSALYLCASRDRGGTEAFFGQGTRLTVV.

The rearrangement links TRBV19 to TRBJ2-3; D is ambiguous. With 3 bases removed from V and 2 bases from J, the gap between germline ends came to 9 bases. Germline V lookup: CDR1 LNHDA, CDR2 SQIVND (reference sequence). The CDR3 covers 14 residues. The CDR3 here is CASSIQVHTDTQYF. DNA of the CDR3: TGTGCCAGTAGTATCCAGGTCCACACAGATACGCAGTATTTT.

This sequence joins TRBV30 and TRBJ2-7; 8 bases are shared with TRBD2. CDR3 length equals 16 residues. V was clipped by 1 base and J by 3 bases; unmatched bases: 11. The germline gives CDR1 GTSNPN, CDR2 SVGIG (reference sequence). The CDR3 region has the DNA TGTGCCTGGAGTGGGGACTCCAGCGGGAGTTACTACGAGCAGTACTTC. This gives the protein CAWSGDSSGSYYEQYF.

This rearrangement joins TRBV19 to TRBJ2-3; the match to TRBD2 covers 12 bases. Germline CDR1 reads LNHDA; CDR2 reads SQIVND (reference sequence). V trimming: 9 bases; J trimming: 5 bases; junction bases outside the gene matches: 9. The CDR3 is made up of 15 amino acids. CDR3 in amino acids: CASGRLAGEVDTQYF. CDR3 coding DNA: TGTGCCAGCGGCCGACTAGCGGGAGAGGTAGATACGCAGTATTTT.

The chain links TRBV29-1 to TRBJ2-5; possibly TRBD1 for D (5 bases). Germline CDR1 is SQVTM and CDR2 is ANQGSEA. The V and J ends lost 7 bases and 12 bases respectively, with 24 bases between them. This CDR3 has 13 amino acids. The chain's CDR3 is CSAVDAAGSSKYF. CDR3 DNA sequence: TGCAGCGCCGTAGACGCAGCAGGGTCGTCAAAGTACTTC.

This chain uses TRBV4-2 with TRBJ1-3, with D maybe TRBD1 (5 bases). V dropped 0 bases and J dropped 4 bases, with 13 bases sitting between them. The CDR3 loop spans 16 amino acids. Germline CDR1 and CDR2: LGHNA and YNFKEQ. The CDR3 bases are TGTGCCAGCAGCCAAGATCCGGGGGGATCAGGAAACACCATATATTTT. Translating it yields CASSQDPGGSGNTIYF.

This clone came up a few times. The rearrangement links TRBV4-1 to TRBJ2-7; 8 nucleotides match TRBD1. CDR1 is MGHRA, CDR2 YSYEKL, per germline. This CDR3 is 16 amino acids long. J gave up 3 bases and V 0 bases, and 7 bases lay outside the gene matches. The chain's CDR3 is CASSQDGGQGGYEQYF. In DNA form, the CDR3 reads TGCGCCAGCAGCCAAGATGGAGGACAGGGCGGCTACGAGCAGTACTTC.

This chain connects TRBV19 to TRBJ2-1, with D unresolved. Germline V gives CDR1 LNHDA, CDR2 SQIVND (reference sequence). The V end was cut by 7 bases, the J end by 6 bases, with 13 bases between. This CDR3 region has 13 residues. CDR3 amino acids: CASKADSSNEQFF. The CDR3 nucleotides read TGTGCCAGTAAGGCAGACTCTTCCAATGAGCAGTTCTTC.

V usage is TRBV18 and J usage is TRBJ1-1; no clear D gene. V was trimmed by 1 base and J by 4 bases, leaving 7 bases between them. The CDR3 is 13 amino acids. Per germline, CDR1 KGHSH and CDR2 LQKENI. The CDR3 DNA is TGTGCCAGCTCACCACAGGAGTTCACTGAAGCTTTCTTT. Translation gives CASSPQEFTEAFF.

The chain has TRBV6-6 and TRBJ1-1; D is unclear. V lost 5 bases to trimming and J lost 3 bases, with 7 bases between them. The V gene's germline CDR1 is MNHNY and CDR2 SVGAGI (reference sequence). The CDR3 runs 12 residues. The CDR3 loop reads CASSESHTEAFF. CDR3 DNA sequence: TGTGCCAGCAGTGAGAGTCACACTGAAGCTTTCTTT.

The chain uses TRBV6-6 and TRBJ1-2; D gene unclear. CDR3 length: 15 residues. Trimming cost V 7 bases and J 4 bases, with 19 bases left between them. The germline CDR1 and CDR2 sequences are MNHNY and SVGAGI (reference sequence). CDR3: CASTPSVPPAYGYTF. Written as DNA, the CDR3 is TGTGCCAGCACCCCCTCAGTGCCCCCCGCCTATGGCTACACCTTC.

The chain joins TRBV7-2 to TRBJ1-5, with D possibly being TRBD1 (6 bases). Trimming stripped 5 bases from V and 0 bases from J, with 14 bases between. The germline CDR1 and CDR2 sequences are SGHTA and FQGNSA. The CDR3 spans 16 residues. The CDR3 is CASSPQTGISNQPQHF. CDR3 sequence (DNA): TGTGCCAGCAGCCCCCAAACAGGGATTAGCAATCAGCCCCAGCATTTT.

V is TRBV5-4 and J is TRBJ2-7; TRBD2 matches 7 bases. The length of the CDR3 is 16 residues. CDR1 SGHNT and CDR2 YYREEE come from the germline V gene (reference sequence). J was trimmed by 0 bases and V by 4 bases; bases with no gene match: 10. The chain's CDR3 is CASSPRPSGSSYEQYF. The CDR3 bases are TGTGCCAGCAGCCCCAGGCCTAGCGGAAGCTCCTACGAGCAGTACTTC.

The chain carries TRBV4-3 and TRBJ2-5; D not certain. Trimming took 1 base from V and 1 from J, leaving 10 bases between them. CDR3 length equals 15 residues. CDR1 is LGHNA and CDR2 is YSLEER in the germline V gene. Written as DNA, the CDR3 is TGCGCCAGCAGCCAAGCCCTAGAGGCCCAAGAGACCCAGTACTTC. Its translation is CASSQALEAQETQYF.

V and J are TRBV30 and TRBJ1-4, with 12 bases aligning to TRBD1. The V gene's germline CDR1 is GTSNPN and CDR2 SVGIG (reference sequence). V shed 4 bases, J shed 4 bases, and the junction held 7 bases outside the gene matches. This CDR3 region has 16 residues. In nucleotides, the CDR3 is TGTGCCTGGACCGGGACAGGGGGCCTTATTAATGAAAAACTGTTTTTT. Encoded protein: CAWTGTGGLINEKLFF.

The sample holds a few counts of this clone. The chain is built from TRBV21-1 and TRBJ2-5; TRBD1 reflects the table's D call only, with no check against the DNA. TRBV21-1 is a listed pseudogene. The CDR3 is 14 residues long. The CDR3 sequence: CASSKDRGQETQYF. CDR3 in DNA: TGTGCCAGCAGCAAAGACAGGGGGCAAGAGACCCAGTACTTC.

Comment on this clone: Because the CDR3 is missing its conserved closing phenylalanine or tryptophan, this is likely a read error. The chain uses TRBV15 and TRBJ1-5; D gene ambiguous. Germline values: CDR1 LNHNV, CDR2 YYDKDF (reference sequence). Trimming pared 5 bases from V and 5 bases from J, leaving 10 bases between. The CDR3 length is 13 residues. CDR3 protein: CATSPRDYQPQHL. CDR3 sequence (DNA): TGTGCCACCAGCCCCCGGGATTATCAGCCCCAGCATCTT.